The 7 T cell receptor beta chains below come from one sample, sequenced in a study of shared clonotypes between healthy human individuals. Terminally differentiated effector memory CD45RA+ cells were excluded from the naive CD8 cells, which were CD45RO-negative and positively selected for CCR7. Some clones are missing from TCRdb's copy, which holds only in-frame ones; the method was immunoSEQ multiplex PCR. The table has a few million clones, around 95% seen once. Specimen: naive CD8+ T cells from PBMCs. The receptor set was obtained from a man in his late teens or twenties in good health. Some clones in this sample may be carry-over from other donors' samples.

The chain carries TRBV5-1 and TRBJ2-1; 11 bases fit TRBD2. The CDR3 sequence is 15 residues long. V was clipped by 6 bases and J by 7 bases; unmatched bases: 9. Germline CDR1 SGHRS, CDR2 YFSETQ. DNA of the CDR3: TGCGCCAGCACGCTAGCGGGAGGACTTCGAAATGAGCAGTTCTTC. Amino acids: CASTLAGGLRNEQFF.

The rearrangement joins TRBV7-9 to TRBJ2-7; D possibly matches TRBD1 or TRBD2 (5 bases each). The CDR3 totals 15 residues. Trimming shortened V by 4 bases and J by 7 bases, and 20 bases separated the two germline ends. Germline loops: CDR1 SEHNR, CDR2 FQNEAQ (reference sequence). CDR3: CASSSEPGSFGEQYF. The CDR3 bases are TGTGCCAGCAGCTCCGAGCCAGGGAGCTTCGGGGAGCAGTACTTC. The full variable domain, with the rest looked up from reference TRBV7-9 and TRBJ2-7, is DTGVSQNPRHKITKRGQNVTFRCDPISEHNRLYWYRQTLGQGPEFLTYFQNEAQLEKSRLLSDRFSAERPKGSFSTLEIQRTEQGDSAMYLCASSSEPGSFGEQYFGPGTRLTVT.

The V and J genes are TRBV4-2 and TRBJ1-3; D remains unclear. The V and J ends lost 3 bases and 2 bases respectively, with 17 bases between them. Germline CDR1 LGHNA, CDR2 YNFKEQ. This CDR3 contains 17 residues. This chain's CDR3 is CASSHVKNIVPGNTIYF. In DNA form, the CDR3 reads TGTGCCAGCAGCCACGTTAAAAATATCGTACCTGGAAACACCATATATTTT.

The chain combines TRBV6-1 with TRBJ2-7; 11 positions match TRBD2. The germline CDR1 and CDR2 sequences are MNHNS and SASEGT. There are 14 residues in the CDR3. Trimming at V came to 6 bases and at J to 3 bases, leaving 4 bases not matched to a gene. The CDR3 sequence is CASSPGLAGYEQYF. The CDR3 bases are TGTGCCAGCAGCCCCGGACTAGCGGGCTACGAGCAGTACTTC.

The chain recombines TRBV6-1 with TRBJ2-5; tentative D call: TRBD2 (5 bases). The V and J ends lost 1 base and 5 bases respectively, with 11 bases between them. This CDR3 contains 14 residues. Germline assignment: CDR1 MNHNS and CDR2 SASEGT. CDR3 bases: TGTGCCAGCAGTGAAGGGGCTAGCCAGGAGACCCAGTACTTC. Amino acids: CASSEGASQETQYF.

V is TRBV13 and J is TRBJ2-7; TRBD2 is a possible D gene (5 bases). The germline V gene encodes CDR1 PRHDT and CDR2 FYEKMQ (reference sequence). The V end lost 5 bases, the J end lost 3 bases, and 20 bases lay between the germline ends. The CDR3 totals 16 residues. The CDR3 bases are TGTGCCAGCAGCACCACGGGGAGCGGATTTGGCTACGAGCAGTACTTC. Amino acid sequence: CASSTTGSGFGYEQYF.

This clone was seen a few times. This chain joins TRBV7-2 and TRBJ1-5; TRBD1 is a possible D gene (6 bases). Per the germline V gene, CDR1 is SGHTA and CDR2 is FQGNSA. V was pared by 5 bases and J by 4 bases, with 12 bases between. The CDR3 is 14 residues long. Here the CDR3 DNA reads TGTGCCAGCAGCCTCCTCCAGGGGAATCAGCCCCAGCATTTT. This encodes CASSLLQGNQPQHF.